Following are 4 T cell receptor beta chains from one sample sequenced in a study of blood T cell repertoires in COVID-19. Produced via immunoSEQ multiplex PCR; TCRdb's table is partial and in-frame only. The sample includes almost 300,000 clones, more than 75% of them seen just once. Material: peripheral blood. These receptors originate from a man in his 70s with acute or convalescent COVID-19.

This chain links TRBV7-2 with TRBJ2-1; 8 nucleotides match TRBD2. The germline gives CDR1 SGHTA, CDR2 FQGNSA. V shed 5 bases and J 0 bases; nucleotides not matched to a gene: 3. The CDR3 spans 15 residues. DNA of the CDR3: TGTGCCAGCAGCACCAGCGGGAGCTCCTACAATGAGCAGTTCTTC. This codes for CASSTSGSSYNEQFF.

J is TRBJ1-2 and V is TRBV3-1 (or the pseudogene TRBV3-2); D is ambiguous. The CDR3 has 14 amino acids. CDR1 is LGHDT, CDR2 YNNKEL, per germline (reference sequence). Between the trimmed V and J ends, which lost 3 bases and 8 bases, there was a span of 16 bases. CDR3 DNA: TGTGCCAGCAGCCACCGGGAACCCGGAGAAGGCTACACCTTC. Amino acid sequence: CASSHREPGEGYTF.

The rearrangement joins TRBV28 to TRBJ2-5; 8 bases align to TRBD1. Germline V gene lookup returns CDR1 MDHEN and CDR2 SYDVKM. There are 15 residues in the CDR3. J gave up 1 base and V 5 bases, and 6 bases lay outside the gene matches. In DNA, the CDR3 is TGTGCCAGCAGTGCCCCAGGGGGCCCCCAAGAGACCCAGTACTTC. The encoded protein is CASSAPGGPQETQYF.

This clone was detected once. The chain uses TRBV11-2 and TRBJ1-3; 9 bases match TRBD1. V shed 5 bases and J 2 bases; nucleotides not matched to a gene: 7. The CDR3 is 16 residues long. The germline gives CDR1 SGHAT, CDR2 FQNNGV. The CDR3 region is CASSKGQGRTGNTIYF. The CDR3 DNA follows: TGTGCCAGCAGCAAGGGACAGGGACGAACTGGAAACACCATATATTTT.